This T cell receptor beta chain was retrieved from a study of control samples from healthy donors and cancer patients. V gave up 1 base and J gave up 3 bases, with 10 bases separating them. Germline loops: CDR1 MDHEN, CDR2 SYDVKM. This CDR3 is 16 amino acids long. Sequencing used immunoSEQ multiplex PCR; TCRdb keeps in-frame clones, though not all of them. The table lists about 61,000 clones, around 89% of them singletons. This clone was detected only once. The chain employs TRBV28 and TRBJ1-6; tentatively, D is TRBD1 (6 bases). The receptor was derived from a man aged 60 to 75 with colorectal cancer. Sequencing used PBMCs. The CDR3 here is CASSLSGANYNSPLHF. The CDR3, as DNA: TGTGCCAGCAGTTTATCAGGGGCTAACTATAATTCACCCCTCCACTTT.